Each of the 15 T cell receptor beta chains below was sequenced from the same sample in a study of a mutant IDH1 vaccine in newly diagnosed glioma. Time point noted: week 47, end of study. Every vaccine dose comprised 300 ug of mutant IDH1 20-mer peptide plus topical imiquimod. For these TCRs, the target antigens are not known. The assay was immunoSEQ multiplex PCR, and TCRdb's table has in-frame clones only and misses some. This table holds tens of thousands of clones, 80% to 90% found once. This specimen consisted of PBMCs, obtained from a glioma patient whose treatment included an IDH1 peptide vaccine. The source is a middle-aged man with glioma.

The chain links TRBV5-6 to TRBJ2-7; unclear D gene. This CDR3 contains 13 residues. Trimming took 4 bases from V and 6 from J, leaving 14 bases between them. Germline CDR1 SGHDT, CDR2 YYEEEE. In DNA form, the CDR3 reads TGTGCCAGCAGCCACCGTCTAGTCTTCGAGCAGTACTTC. Protein: CASSHRLVFEQYF.

The genes are TRBV5-4 and TRBJ1-6, with D possibly being TRBD1 (5 bases). There are 14 residues in the CDR3. Germline V lookup: CDR1 SGHNT, CDR2 YYREEE (reference sequence). Trimming pared 3 bases from V and 8 bases from J, leaving 12 bases between. In nucleotides, the CDR3 is TGTGCCAGCAGCTCCCCGGGACGCGATTCACCCCTCCACTTT. Residues: CASSSPGRDSPLHF.

This chain uses TRBV7-2 with TRBJ2-7; D ambiguous. Germline CDR1 and CDR2: SGHTA and FQGNSA. V lost 0 bases to trimming and J lost 0 bases, with 9 bases between them. This CDR3 region has 15 residues. CDR3 bases: TGTGCCAGCAGCTTAGCGGCGCCGACCTCCTACGAGCAGTACTTC. Translation: CASSLAAPTSYEQYF.

The chain combines TRBV14 with TRBJ2-3; D may correspond to TRBD1 or TRBD2 (5 bases each). V lost 4 bases to trimming and J lost 6 bases, with 29 bases between them. The CDR3 loop spans 19 amino acids. In germline, CDR1 is SGHDN, CDR2 FVKESK. CDR3 loop: CASSPNKGIGTVLIDTQYF. The CDR3 nucleotides are TGTGCCAGCAGCCCAAACAAAGGGATCGGGACCGTGCTGATTGATACGCAGTATTTT.

This chain joins TRBV10-3 and TRBJ2-5; TRBD2 is a possible D gene (6 bases). V lost 4 bases to trimming and J lost 0 bases, with 6 bases between them. The CDR3 covers 13 residues. Germline CDR1 reads ENHRY; CDR2 reads SYGVKD. The CDR3 DNA is TGTGCCATCAGTGCGGGGGACCAAGAGACCCAGTACTTC. Protein: CAISAGDQETQYF.

Note on this clone: Other DNA sequences in the same sample also yield this CDR3. J is TRBJ2-2 and V is TRBV2, with D possibly matching TRBD1 (5 bases). V lost 8 bases and J 5 bases, leaving 15 bases between the germline ends. Germline V gene sequence: CDR1 SNHLY, CDR2 FYNNEI. The CDR3 sequence is 14 residues long. CDR3 nucleotides: TGTGCCAGCCCGCGAGAAGGGGTTACCGGGGAGCTGTTTTTT. Translating gives CASPREGVTGELFF. Combining the CDR3 with reference TRBV2 and TRBJ2-2 gives the whole variable domain EPEVTQTPSHQVTQMGQEVILRCVPISNHLYFYWYRQILGQKVEFLVSFYNNEISEKSEIFDDQFSVERPDGSNFTLKIRSTKLEDSAMYFCASPREGVTGELFFGEGSRLTVL.

The chain's CDR3 is CASRTPNRGEAFF. The CDR3 nucleotides read TGTGCCAGCAGAACCCCCAACAGGGGAGAAGCTTTCTTT. The V gene is TRBV27, the J gene TRBJ1-1, with 7 positions matching TRBD1. Germline V gene data show CDR1 as MNHEY and CDR2 as SMNVEV (reference sequence). This CDR3 comprises 13 residues. V shed 6 bases, J shed 8 bases, and the junction held 9 bases outside the gene matches.

The V call is TRBV19, the J call TRBJ2-2; 8 bases agree with TRBD1. Germline CDR1 reads LNHDA; CDR2 reads SQIVND (reference sequence). With 7 bases clipped from V and 4 bases from J, the junction kept 5 bases outside the gene matches. The CDR3 has 14 amino acids. CDR3 bases: TGTGCCAGTATTCCGGGACAGGTCACCGGGGAGCTGTTTTTT. It codes for CASIPGQVTGELFF.

The chain uses TRBV6-6 and TRBJ1-6; 9 nucleotides match TRBD1. CDR1 MNHNY and CDR2 SVGAGI come from the germline V gene (reference sequence). With 7 bases clipped from V and 7 bases from J, the junction kept 8 bases outside the gene matches. The CDR3 contains 15 residues. The CDR3 loop is CASTAPGTGNSPLHF. The CDR3 DNA follows: TGTGCCAGCACCGCCCCCGGGACAGGGAATTCACCCCTCCACTTT.

The count of this clone is one. The chain couples TRBV2 to TRBJ1-5; no definite D call. CDR1 and CDR2 (germline): SNHLY, FYNNEI. V was clipped by 5 bases and J by 0 bases, with 5 bases between them. The CDR3 sequence is 13 residues long. The CDR3 protein is CASSPGSNQPQHF. The CDR3 nucleotides read TGTGCCAGCAGTCCAGGTAGCAATCAGCCCCAGCATTTT.

The chain couples TRBV28 to TRBJ1-2; no firm D call. Trimming shortened V by 5 bases and J by 8 bases, and 15 bases separated the two germline ends. CDR1 and CDR2 (germline): MDHEN, SYDVKM. The CDR3 has 13 residues. This CDR3 reads CASSLLDLGGYTF. The CDR3 nucleotides read TGTGCCAGCAGTCTACTCGACCTGGGGGGCTACACCTTC.

The chain recombines TRBV27 with TRBJ2-1, with no clear D. Germline CDR1 and CDR2: MNHEY and SMNVEV (reference sequence). This CDR3 is 13 amino acids long. The V gene lost 7 bases and the J gene lost 0 bases, with 7 bases spanning the gap. This chain's CDR3 is CASMVSSYNEQFF. Here the CDR3 DNA reads TGTGCCAGCATGGTAAGCTCCTACAATGAGCAGTTCTTC.

The chain has TRBV15 and TRBJ2-7, with D unclear. Trimming cost V 3 bases and J 3 bases, with 15 bases left between them. The germline V gene has CDR1 LNHNV and CDR2 YYDKDF (reference sequence). This CDR3 has 15 amino acids. CDR3 sequence: CATSSGPPPNYEQYF. In DNA form, the CDR3 reads TGTGCCACCAGCAGCGGGCCTCCGCCCAACTACGAGCAGTACTTC.

The V and J genes are TRBV30 and TRBJ1-6; 7 bases align to TRBD1. The germline V gene encodes CDR1 GTSNPN and CDR2 SVGIG (reference sequence). J gave up 7 bases and V 5 bases, and 5 bases lay outside the gene matches. The CDR3 consists of 13 residues. CDR3 in DNA: TGTGCCTGGGCTCGGGACAGAAATTCACCCCTCCACTTT. It yields the protein CAWARDRNSPLHF.

CDR3 bases: TGTGCCAGCAGTTACTCGTTTACTAAAGGGGGTGAGCAGTTCTTC. Amino acids: CASSYSFTKGGEQFF. This rearrangement joins TRBV6-5 to TRBJ2-1; D is perhaps TRBD1 (6 bases). Germline lookup yields CDR1 MNHEY and CDR2 SVGAGI. This CDR3 has 15 residues. Trimming took 0 bases from V and 9 from J, leaving 15 bases between them.